This is a list of T cell receptor beta chains from one sample in a study of blood T cells in healthy people across ages. TCRdb fed the 5' RACE reads into MiXCR, producing one record per CDR3 protein. This sample has some 880,000 distinct CDR3 sequences, with about 34% found just once. The sample comprised blood. These TCRs come from a man aged 18 to 29 in good health. Both conserved end residues are part of each CDR3. A D gene is named only where the DNA matches it firmly. Part of the rows lack a size; the others show once, few, many or a class for expanded clones.

CDR3 DNA: TGCGCCAGCAGCGGCGGGACAGGCACAGATACGCAGTATTTT
CDR3 protein: CASSGGTGTDTQYF
J gene: TRBJ2-3
V gene: TRBV5-1
D gene: -
clone size: many

CDR3 DNA: TGTGCCAGCAGCGCAGGGGATAGGGGCGGGGAGCTGTTTTTT
CDR3 protein: CASSAGDRGGELFF
J gene: TRBJ2-2
V gene: TRBV9
D gene: -
clone size: -

CDR3 DNA: TGCAGCGTTGAAGCGTGGGGTAGCTCCTACAATGAGCAGTACTTC
CDR3 protein: CSVEAWGSSYNEQYF
J gene: TRBJ2-5
V gene: TRBV29-1
D gene: -
clone size: -

CDR3 DNA: TGTGCCAGCAGTGCGAGTGTGACGGGGGCGGTAGAGACCCAGTACTTC
CDR3 protein: CASSASVTGAVETQYF
J gene: TRBJ2-5
V gene: TRBV2
D gene: -
clone size: -

CDR3 DNA: TGCAGTGCTCAGGTCCTTCCGGGACTAGCGGGGTCAGATACGCAGTATTTT
CDR3 protein: CSAQVLPGLAGSDTQYF
J gene: TRBJ2-3
V gene: TRBV20-1
D gene: TRBD2
clone size: -

CDR3 DNA: TGCAGTGCGTTAGCAACTAATGAAAAACTGTTTTTT
CDR3 protein: CSALATNEKLFF
J gene: TRBJ1-4
V gene: TRBV20-1
D gene: -
clone size: few

CDR3 DNA: TGTGCCAGCAGTTTATCTTTTATGACTAGCGGAACAGATACGCAGTATTTT
CDR3 protein: CASSLSFMTSGTDTQYF
J gene: TRBJ2-3
V gene: TRBV27
D gene: TRBD2
clone size: few

CDR3 DNA: TGCGCCAGCAGCTTACAGGGACTAGCGGGGGAGCAAGAGACCCAGTACTTC
CDR3 protein: CASSLQGLAGEQETQYF
J gene: TRBJ2-5
V gene: TRBV5-1
D gene: TRBD2
clone size: few

CDR3 DNA: TGTGCCAGCAGCTTAGAGAGCTACAATGAGCAGTTCTTC
CDR3 protein: CASSLESYNEQFF
J gene: TRBJ2-1
V gene: TRBV7-2
D gene: -
clone size: many

CDR3 DNA: TGTGCCAGCAGCTTATTGGTAAGGGGGGTCAATCAGCCCCAGCATTTT
CDR3 protein: CASSLLVRGVNQPQHF
J gene: TRBJ1-5
V gene: TRBV7-3
D gene: -
clone size: once